Shown below are 20 T cell receptor beta chains from a single sample sequenced in a study of cytomegalovirus exposure and HLA in healthy donors. 13 Jbeta primers and 60 Vbeta primers were used for the PCR. The repertoire was sequenced with immunoSEQ multiplex PCR; TCRdb's copy has only in-frame clones and lacks some. The profile covers a few hundred thousand clones, with 80% appearing a single time and 0.3% taken by the ten largest. Sequencing was carried out using PBMCs. These receptors were taken from a girl aged 2-10 years in good health and CMV-seronegative.

V gene TRBV5-5 combines with J gene TRBJ2-3; D gene ambiguous. The CDR3 extends over 16 amino acids. CDR1 and CDR2 (germline): SGHKS, YYEKEE (reference sequence). The germline V and J ends were trimmed by 4 bases and 4 bases, with 19 bases remaining between them. The CDR3 protein is CASSRGIFNLADTQYF. The CDR3 DNA follows: TGTGCCAGCAGCCGCGGAATATTCAACTTAGCAGATACGCAGTATTTT.

This rearrangement joins TRBV7-3 to TRBJ2-7, with TRBD2 matching 7 bases. CDR1 is SGHTA, CDR2 FQGTGA, per germline. J was trimmed by 0 bases and V by 5 bases; bases with no gene match: 1. CDR3 length: 13 amino acids. CDR3 DNA sequence: TGTGCCAGCAGCCTAGCGGACTCCTACGAGCAGTACTTC. Amino acids: CASSLADSYEQYF.

This chain uses TRBV5-1 with TRBJ2-7, with D tentatively TRBD1 (6 bases). The CDR3 covers 14 residues. V shed 0 bases and J shed 3 bases, with 10 bases lying between them. Germline V gene data show CDR1 as SGHRS and CDR2 as YFSETQ. The CDR3 here is CASSLENRVYEQYF. The CDR3 nucleotides read TGCGCCAGCAGCTTGGAGAACAGGGTCTACGAGCAGTACTTC. The full variable domain, rest sourced from reference TRBV5-1 and TRBJ2-7, is KAGVTQTPRYLIKTRGQQVTLSCSPISGHRSVSWYQQTPGQGLQFLFEYFSETQRNKGNFPGRFSGRQFSNSRSEMNVSTLELGDSALYLCASSLENRVYEQYFGPGTRLTVT.

This sequence joins TRBV10-1 and TRBJ2-1; the match to TRBD2 covers 13 bases. This CDR3 has 15 amino acids. Germline values: CDR1 WNHNN, CDR2 SYGVQD (reference sequence). V lost 4 bases and J lost 8; bases outside the gene matches: 5. The CDR3 reads CASSVGLAGEDEQFF. The DNA of the CDR3 is TGCGCCAGCAGTGTTGGACTAGCGGGAGAAGATGAGCAGTTCTTC.

The chain couples TRBV19 to TRBJ2-1; D not certain. The CDR3 is 15 amino acids. V lost 6 bases and J 4 bases, leaving 16 bases between the germline ends. Germline-derived CDR1 and CDR2 are LNHDA and SQIVND (reference sequence). CDR3 sequence (DNA): TGTGCCAGTAGCCAGACTTTGGCGGTATACAATGAGCAGTTCTTC. Translated: CASSQTLAVYNEQFF.

The chain carries TRBV28 and TRBJ1-1; the D gene is possibly TRBD1 (5 bases). V was shortened by 6 bases and J by 4 bases, with 18 bases between the two germline ends. Per the germline V gene, CDR1 is MDHEN and CDR2 is SYDVKM. The CDR3 length is 15 residues. Written as DNA, the CDR3 is TGTGCCAGCAGGTACGGGGGTCTGCGGAGCACTGAAGCTTTCTTT. Its translation: CASRYGGLRSTEAFF.

The V gene is TRBV9, the J gene TRBJ1-5; 7 nucleotides line up with TRBD1. Germline V lookup: CDR1 SGDLS, CDR2 YYNGEE. The CDR3 extends over 12 amino acids. The J segment lost 6 bases and the V segment lost 7 bases, leaving 4 bases of the junction unmatched. In DNA, the CDR3 is TGTGCCAGCGGACAGGCAAGTCAGCCCCAGCATTTT. It is translated as CASGQASQPQHF.

This clone was counted between two and nine times. Other DNA variants within this sample encode the same CDR3. The gene calls are TRBV20-1 and TRBJ2-1; D gene uncertain. The CDR3 loop spans 10 amino acids. Trimming removed 2 bases from V and 7 bases from J, with 3 bases in between. Germline V CDR1 and CDR2: DFQATT, SNEGSKA (reference sequence). The CDR3 reads CSARRNEQFF. The CDR3 DNA reads TGCAGTGCTAGACGGAATGAGCAGTTCTTC.

The chain couples TRBV6-5 to TRBJ1-5, with 7 nucleotides matching TRBD1. The CDR3 totals 13 residues. J gave up 6 bases and V 2 bases, and 1 base lay outside the gene matches. In germline, CDR1 is MNHEY, CDR2 SVGAGI. Written as DNA, the CDR3 is TGTGCCAGCAGTTACGGGGACAGTCAGCCCCAGCATTTT. This translates into CASSYGDSQPQHF.

In this sample, this clone turned up a few times. The rearrangement uses TRBV28 and TRBJ2-7; 11 bases map to TRBD2. The J segment lost 4 bases and the V segment lost 5 bases, leaving 7 bases of the junction unmatched. The germline CDR1 and CDR2 sequences are MDHEN and SYDVKM. The CDR3 sequence is 15 residues long. In nucleotides, the CDR3 is TGTGCCAGCAGTCCGTCGCTAGCGGGAGGATACGAGCAGTACTTC. Translation: CASSPSLAGGYEQYF.

This clone appeared a few times. The chain combines TRBV2 with TRBJ2-2, with 13 bases lining up with TRBD2. Germline V gene data show CDR1 as SNHLY and CDR2 as FYNNEI. CDR3 size: 17 residues. Germline trimming cut 6 bases from V and 3 bases from J; bases unmatched to any gene: 7. CDR3 sequence reads: CASSWTSGSGDTGELFF. The CDR3 DNA is TGTGCCAGCAGCTGGACTAGCGGGAGTGGGGACACCGGGGAGCTGTTTTTT. Full variable domain (outside the CDR3, taken from reference TRBV2 and TRBJ2-2): EPEVTQTPSHQVTQMGQEVILRCVPISNHLYFYWYRQILGQKVEFLVSFYNNEISEKSEIFDDQFSVERPDGSNFTLKIRSTKLEDSAMYFCASSWTSGSGDTGELFFGEGSRLTVL.

This clone was recorded a few times. This sequence joins TRBV10-3 and TRBJ1-3; 9 bases match TRBD1. The germline V gene has CDR1 ENHRY and CDR2 SYGVKD. V trimming: 8 bases; J trimming: 3 bases; junction bases outside the gene matches: 2. The CDR3 totals 13 residues. CDR3 residues: CAIGQGNGNTIYF. Written as DNA, the CDR3 is TGTGCCATCGGACAGGGGAATGGAAACACCATATATTTT.

This clone has a single count. The chain has TRBV7-6 and TRBJ2-7, with TRBD2 identical over 14 bases. With 5 bases clipped from V and 7 bases from J, the junction kept 4 bases outside the gene matches. This CDR3 is built from 14 residues. Germline lookup yields CDR1 SGHVS and CDR2 FNYEAQ. CDR3 DNA: TGTGCCAGCAGCCCCGGGACTAGCGGGAGTGAGCAGTACTTC. This gives the protein CASSPGTSGSEQYF.

The V and J genes are TRBV4-2 and TRBJ1-2; D gene unclear. CDR3 length equals 16 residues. CDR1 is LGHNA, CDR2 YNFKEQ, per germline. Trimming shortened V by 0 bases and J by 2 bases, and 13 bases separated the two germline ends. The CDR3 spells CASSQEAASGNYGYTF. The CDR3 region has the DNA TGTGCCAGCAGCCAAGAAGCGGCCAGTGGAAACTATGGCTACACCTTC.

This chain joins TRBV28 and TRBJ2-6; tentative D call: TRBD2 (5 bases). Per the germline V gene, CDR1 is MDHEN and CDR2 is SYDVKM. This CDR3 has 17 amino acids. V shed 2 bases and J shed 0 bases, with 11 bases lying between them. In nucleotides, the CDR3 is TGTGCCAGCAGTTTAGGGGTTGGAGGCTCTGGGGCCAACGTCCTGACTTTC. The encoded protein is CASSLGVGGSGANVLTF.

This rearrangement joins TRBV21-1 to TRBJ1-5; the DNA was not used to check the table's D call, TRBD1. TRBV21-1 is a documented pseudogene. CDR3 size: 16 residues. Here the CDR3 reads CASSKEGQGSNQPQHF. As DNA, the CDR3 is TGTGCCAGCAGCAAAGAGGGACAGGGGAGCAATCAGCCCCAGCATTTT.

V gene TRBV28 combines with J gene TRBJ1-2, with D maybe TRBD1 (6 bases). Trimming removed 6 bases from V and 1 base from J, with 15 bases in between. The CDR3 totals 15 residues. Germline values: CDR1 MDHEN, CDR2 SYDVKM. The DNA for the CDR3 is TGTGCCAGCAGAGGGGTTAAGGGGGTTAACTATGGCTACACCTTC. Protein sequence: CASRGVKGVNYGYTF.

This chain joins TRBV12-2 and TRBJ1-5. TRBV12-2 is recorded as a pseudogene. The CDR3 length is 16 residues. Written as DNA, the CDR3 is TGTGCAAGTCGCTTAGCGAGAAGCGGGGTCGGGCGGCCCCAGCATTTT. The encoded protein is CASRLARSGVGRPQHF.

The chain employs TRBV5-8 and TRBJ1-1, with 9 nucleotides matching TRBD1. Germline V gene sequence: CDR1 SGHTS, CDR2 YDEGEE. The CDR3 is 15 residues long. V was pared by 3 bases and J by 4 bases, with 7 bases of the junction left unmatched. The CDR3 bases are TGTGCCAGCAGCTCTGGACAGGGGTGGACCACTGAAGCTTTCTTT. This gives the protein CASSSGQGWTTEAFF.

This clone was found once. The chain employs TRBV9 and TRBJ1-1; the match to TRBD1 covers 9 bases. Trimming removed 3 bases from V and 5 bases from J; junction bases left unmatched: 5. In germline, CDR1 is SGDLS, CDR2 YYNGEE. This CDR3 contains 14 residues. CDR3 DNA sequence: TGTGCCAGCAGCGCCGTGACAGGGGGTACTGAAGCTTTCTTT. Translated, it gives CASSAVTGGTEAFF.